The rows below give T cell receptor beta chains drawn from one sample of a study of beta chain features in type 1 diabetes. Data came from immunoSEQ multiplex PCR; TCRdb stores just in-frame clones and leaves some out. The data show about 340,000 clones, roughly 13% seen once. Input material: naive CD4+ T cells from blood. All receptors derive from a woman in her late teens or twenties with type 1 diabetes. Both conserved end residues are part of each CDR3. The order of the fields is D gene, V gene, J gene, clone size, CDR3 DNA, CDR3 protein. A D gene is named only where the DNA matches it firmly. Clone sizes are given selectively: once, few, many, or a class where the clone is expanded.

>-|TRBV7-9|TRBJ1-2|-
TGTGCCAGCACCAGGGGAGACTATGGCTACACCTTC
CASTRGDYGYTF
>TRBD1|TRBV19|TRBJ1-5|-
TGTGCCAGTAGTCCGGGACAGGGGCTCGATCAGCCCCAGCATTTT
CASSPGQGLDQPQHF
>-|TRBV21-1|TRBJ2-7|-
TGTGCCAGCAGCAAAGGGGGGCCCCCGTTGGCCTACGAGCAGTACTTC
CASSKGGPPLAYEQYF
>TRBD1|TRBV27|TRBJ2-3|-
TGTGCCAGCAGGAGTCTGACAGGGGGCCTCTTGGATACGCAGTATTTT
CASRSLTGGLLDTQYF
>-|TRBV18|TRBJ2-5|few
TGTGCCAGCTCACCGGGGGGAGAGACCCAGTACTTC
CASSPGGETQYF
>TRBD2|TRBV7-2|TRBJ2-2|few
TGTGCCAGCAGCTCAATAGCGGGTGGGACCGGGGAGCTGTTTTTT
CASSSIAGGTGELFF
>TRBD1|TRBV7-2|TRBJ2-5|-
TGTGCCAGCAGCCGAGGGCACAGGGGATACCAAGAGACCCAGTACTTC
CASSRGHRGYQETQYF
>TRBD2|TRBV2|TRBJ2-2|-
TGTGCCAGCACGGTAGCGGGATCGAACACCGGGGAGCTGTTTTTT
CASTVAGSNTGELFF
>-|TRBV5-6|TRBJ1-3|-
TGTGCCAGCAGCTTGGGCCCTACGGGAAACACCATATATTTT
CASSLGPTGNTIYF
>TRBD2|TRBV4-1|TRBJ2-1|few
TGCGCCAGCAGCCAAGATCCAACTAGCGGGGGTCGAAGATCCCACAATGAGCAGTTCTTC
CASSQDPTSGGRRSHNEQFF
>TRBD2|TRBV5-1|TRBJ2-7|-
TGCGCCAGCAGCTTGCCGGGGGGGCGGGAGCAGTACTTC
CASSLPGGREQYF